This TCR beta chain is drawn from a study of T-cell reconstitution after alpha-beta-depleted transplantation in children. CDR1 and CDR2 from the germline V gene are MNHNS and SASEGT. Trimming took 5 bases from V and 2 from J, leaving 7 bases between them. This CDR3 contains 12 residues. The library targeted TCRbeta and was prepared with unique molecular identifiers. One entry per CDR3 protein results from TCRdb running MiXCR on the PCR reads. The sample lists approximately 240,000 distinct CDR3 sequences; approximately 9.5% were seen once. Sample: PBMCs from the stem cell graft donor, taken from the stem cell graft. This receptor was taken from a human donor who donated a stem cell graft to a child with acute lymphoblastic leukemia. The chain is built from TRBV6-1 and TRBJ2-7; no clear D gene. The CDR3 nucleotides read TGTGCCAGCAGTCGAGATCCCTACGAGCAGTACTTC. Its translation: CASSRDPYEQYF.